The source of this T cell receptor (beta chain) is a study of OX40 agonist ivuxolimab in advanced cancers. Study context: Antecedent anti-PD-1, anti-PD-L1 or anti-CTLA-4 therapy was permissible, with 40% having received some. Regarding the study as a whole: Antigens targeted by the expanded peripheral T cells were not determined. The study observed clonal expansion of CD4+ and CD8+ blood T cells by week 6 at 0.1 to 3.0 mg/kg. People who partly responded at 0.1-3.0 mg/kg had some of the least clonal expansion seen.

Libraries were prepared by immunoSEQ multiplex PCR; TCRdb keeps only in-frame clonotypes and omits some of them. The repertoire holds tens of thousands of clones, with roughly 84% as singletons. In germline, CDR1 is KGHSH, CDR2 LQKENI. There are 15 residues in the CDR3. The junction had 4 bases not matched to a gene; V was cut back by 6 bases and J by 4 bases. About this clone: Its matching antigen is unknown.

This TCR came from an adult with an advanced solid tumor such as melanoma, head and neck, liver or kidney cancer. This chain uses TRBV18 with TRBJ2-1, with TRBD2 matching 12 bases. The material sequenced was CD4+ or CD8+ T cells sorted from blood, taken in a trial of the OX40 agonist ivuxolimab. The CDR3 DNA is TGTGCCAGCTCTCCCGGACTAGCGGGGTACAATGAGCAGTTCTTC. Residues: CASSPGLAGYNEQFF.